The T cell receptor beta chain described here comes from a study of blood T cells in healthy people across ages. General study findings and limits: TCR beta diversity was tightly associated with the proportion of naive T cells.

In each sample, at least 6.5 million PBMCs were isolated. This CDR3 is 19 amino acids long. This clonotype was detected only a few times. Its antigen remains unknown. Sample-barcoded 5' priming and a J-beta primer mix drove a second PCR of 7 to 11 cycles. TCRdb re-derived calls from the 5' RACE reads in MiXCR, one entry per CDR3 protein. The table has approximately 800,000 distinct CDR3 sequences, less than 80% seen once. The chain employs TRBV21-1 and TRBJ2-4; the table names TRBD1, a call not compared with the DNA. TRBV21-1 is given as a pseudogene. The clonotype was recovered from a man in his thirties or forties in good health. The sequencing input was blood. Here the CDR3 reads CASSKRSRQGWLAKNIQYF. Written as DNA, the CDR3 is TGTGCCAGCAGCAAAAGGTCCCGACAGGGGTGGCTGGCCAAAAACATTCAGTACTTC.